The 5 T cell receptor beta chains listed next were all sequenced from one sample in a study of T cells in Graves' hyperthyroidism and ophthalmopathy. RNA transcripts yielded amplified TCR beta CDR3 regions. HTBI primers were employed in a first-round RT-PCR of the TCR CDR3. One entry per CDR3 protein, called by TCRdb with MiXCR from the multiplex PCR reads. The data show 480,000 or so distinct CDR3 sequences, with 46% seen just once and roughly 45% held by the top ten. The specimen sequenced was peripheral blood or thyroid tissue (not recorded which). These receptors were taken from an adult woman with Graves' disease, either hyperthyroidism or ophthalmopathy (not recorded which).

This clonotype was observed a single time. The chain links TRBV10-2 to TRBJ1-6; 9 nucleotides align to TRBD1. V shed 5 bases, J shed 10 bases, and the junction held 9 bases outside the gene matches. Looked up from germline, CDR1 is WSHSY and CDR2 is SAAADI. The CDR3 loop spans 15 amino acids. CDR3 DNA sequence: TGCGCCAGCAGTCGGACAGGGGCGCGGAACTCACCCCTCCACTTT. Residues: CASSRTGARNSPLHF.

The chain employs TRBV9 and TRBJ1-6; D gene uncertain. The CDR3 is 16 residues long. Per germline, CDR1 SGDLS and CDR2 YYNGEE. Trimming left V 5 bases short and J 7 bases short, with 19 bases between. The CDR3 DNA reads TGTGCCAGCAGTGAAACCCGAAATCCGATGAATTCACCCCTCCACTTT. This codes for CASSETRNPMNSPLHF.

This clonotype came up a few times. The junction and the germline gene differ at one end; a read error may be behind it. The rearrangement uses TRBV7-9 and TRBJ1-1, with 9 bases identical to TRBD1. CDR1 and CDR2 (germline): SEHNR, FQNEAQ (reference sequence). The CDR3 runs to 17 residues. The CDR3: CASSPTGGNLMNTEASF. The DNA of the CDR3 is TGTGCCAGCAGCCCGACAGGGGGGAACCTAATGAACACTGAAGCTTCCTTT.

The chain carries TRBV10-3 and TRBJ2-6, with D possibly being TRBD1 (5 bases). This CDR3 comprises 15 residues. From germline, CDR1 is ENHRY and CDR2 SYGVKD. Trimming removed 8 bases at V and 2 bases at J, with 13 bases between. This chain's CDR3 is CAIRPPTAGANVLTF. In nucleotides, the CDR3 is TGTGCCATCCGTCCCCCGACAGCTGGGGCCAACGTCCTGACTTTC.

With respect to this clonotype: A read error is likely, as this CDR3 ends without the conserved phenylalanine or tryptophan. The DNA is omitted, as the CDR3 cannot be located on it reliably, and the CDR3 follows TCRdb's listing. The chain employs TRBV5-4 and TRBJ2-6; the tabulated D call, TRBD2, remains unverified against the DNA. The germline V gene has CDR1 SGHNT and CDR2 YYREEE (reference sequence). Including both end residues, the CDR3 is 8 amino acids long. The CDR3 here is CASSKYPQ.